Presented here are 27 T cell receptor beta chains from one specimen sequenced in a study of response to subunit inactivated influenza vaccine. MiXCR, applied by TCRdb to the RT-PCR reads, yields one record per CDR3 protein. The sample shows around 160,000 distinct CDR3 sequences, roughly 11% of them seen only once. The sample consisted of non-naive T cells sorted from PBMCs, taken about 40 days after vaccination. Every receptor here comes from a man aged 50-59 years who received an inactivated influenza vaccine.

The chain links TRBV11-1 to TRBJ2-1, with TRBD2 matching over 8 bases. The CDR3 sequence is 15 residues long. V lost 1 base to trimming and J lost 5 bases; unmatched junction nucleotides: 4. Germline values: CDR1 SGHAT, CDR2 FQDESV (reference sequence). The CDR3, as DNA: TGTGCCAGCAGCTTAGATAGCGGGATACACAATGAGCAGTTCTTC. Translating gives CASSLDSGIHNEQFF.

This clonotype was detected ten times or more. The chain has TRBV28 and TRBJ1-2; a possible D gene is TRBD1 (6 bases). Trimming shortened V by 5 bases and J by 8 bases, and 18 bases separated the two germline ends. This CDR3 contains 14 residues. The germline CDR1 and CDR2 sequences are MDHEN and SYDVKM. CDR3 region: CASSPALTGSGYTF. The CDR3 nucleotides read TGTGCCAGCAGTCCCGCCCTTACAGGGTCCGGCTACACCTTC.

The table lists this clonotype with a few counts. This sequence joins TRBV20-1 and TRBJ2-1; D not certain. The ends were cut back, 0 bases at V and 5 bases at J, with 8 bases in the middle. The CDR3 is 13 amino acids. The germline gives CDR1 DFQATT, CDR2 SNEGSKA (reference sequence). The CDR3 protein is CSARDGVNNEQFF. The DNA for the CDR3 is TGCAGTGCTAGAGATGGGGTGAACAATGAGCAGTTCTTC.

The genes are TRBV5-1 and TRBJ2-2, with TRBD1 identical over 12 bases. The ends lost 4 bases at V and 0 bases at J; junction bases unmatched: 4. The CDR3 is 17 residues long. Germline loops: CDR1 SGHRS, CDR2 YFSETQ. The CDR3 DNA sequence: TGCGCCAGCAGCCGGGACAGGGGGCTTGCGAACACCGGGGAGCTGTTTTTT. Translation gives CASSRDRGLANTGELFF. The full variable domain, completed using reference TRBV5-1 and TRBJ2-2, is KAGVTQTPRYLIKTRGQQVTLSCSPISGHRSVSWYQQTPGQGLQFLFEYFSETQRNKGNFPGRFSGRQFSNSRSEMNVSTLELGDSALYLCASSRDRGLANTGELFFGEGSRLTVL.

The sample holds a few counts of this clonotype. This chain connects TRBV28 to TRBJ1-5; D may be TRBD1 (5 bases). CDR3 length: 13 amino acids. Trimming took off 8 bases at V and 3 bases at J, with 11 bases between the two ends. Per the germline V gene, CDR1 is MDHEN and CDR2 is SYDVKM. CDR3 sequence (DNA): TGTGCCAGCTCTGACAGTTACAATCAGCCCCAGCATTTT. Residues: CASSDSYNQPQHF.

This clonotype has a handful of counts. The chain combines TRBV3-1 with TRBJ1-1, with 9 bases identical to TRBD1. CDR1 and CDR2 (germline): LGHDT, YNNKEL (reference sequence). This CDR3 has 14 residues. V dropped 4 bases and J dropped 5; count of bases not matched to a gene: 5. CDR3: CASSRGQGRTEAFF. The CDR3 bases are TGTGCCAGCAGCCGGGGACAGGGACGAACTGAAGCTTTCTTT. The variable domain in full, with the rest retrieved from reference TRBV3-1 and TRBJ1-1, is DTAVSQTPKYLVTQMGNDKSIKCEQNLGHDTMYWYKQDSKKFLKIMFSYNNKELIINETVPNRFSPKSPDKAHLNLHINSLELGDSAVYFCASSRGQGRTEAFFGQGTRLTVV.

This clonotype was counted many times. The chain uses TRBV10-3 and TRBJ2-3; 16 nucleotides agree with TRBD2. V shed 2 bases and J 7 bases; nucleotides not matched to a gene: 3. The CDR3 is made up of 16 amino acids. Germline CDR1 and CDR2: ENHRY and SYGVKD. CDR3 amino acids: CAISEPGLAGGYTQYF. CDR3 sequence (DNA): TGTGCCATCAGTGAGCCGGGACTAGCGGGGGGGTATACGCAGTATTTT.

J is TRBJ2-1 and V is TRBV20-1, with unresolved D. Trimming removed 1 base at V and 4 bases at J, with 8 bases between. The CDR3 extends over 13 amino acids. The germline CDR1 and CDR2 sequences are DFQATT and SNEGSKA (reference sequence). The CDR3 nucleotides read TGCAGTGCTAGAGGGCTATCTTACAATGAGCAGTTCTTC. Translation gives CSARGLSYNEQFF.

This clonotype appeared many times. The chain is built from TRBV3-1 and TRBJ2-3, with TRBD2 matching over 7 bases. This CDR3 has 16 amino acids. The germline V gene encodes CDR1 LGHDT and CDR2 YNNKEL (reference sequence). The ends lost 4 bases at V and 2 bases at J; junction bases unmatched: 9. The CDR3 loop reads CASSRRLAPFTDTQYF. The CDR3 nucleotides read TGTGCCAGCAGCCGCCGACTAGCTCCGTTCACAGATACGCAGTATTTT.

This clonotype has just a few counts. This sequence joins TRBV2 and TRBJ1-6, with D uncertain. This CDR3 comprises 12 residues. CDR1 SNHLY and CDR2 FYNNEI come from the germline V gene. Trimming removed 3 bases at V and 8 bases at J, with 5 bases between. This chain's CDR3 is CASSEMDSPLHF. The CDR3 nucleotides are TGTGCCAGCAGTGAGATGGATTCACCCCTCCACTTT.

This clonotype was counted many times. The V and J genes are TRBV11-2 and TRBJ2-2; 9 positions match TRBD2. The CDR3 is 16 residues long. V shed 5 bases and J 2 bases; nucleotides not matched to a gene: 6. Germline V gene sequence: CDR1 SGHAT, CDR2 FQNNGV. CDR3 coding DNA: TGTGCCAGCAGCCCCGCGGGGGGGATTAACACCGGGGAGCTGTTTTTT. It specifies CASSPAGGINTGELFF.

This clonotype was seen a few times. The chain recombines TRBV7-8 with TRBJ2-7; no reliable D call. The V end was cut by 3 bases, the J end by 4 bases, with 7 bases between. The CDR3 is made up of 12 amino acids. The germline V gene has CDR1 SGHVS and CDR2 FQNEAQ. CDR3 DNA: TGTGCCAGCAGCTTCGGGCGTTACGAGCAGTACTTC. This gives the protein CASSFGRYEQYF.

This clonotype was seen a handful of times. The CDR3 here is CASRGEKLFF. The CDR3 coding sequence is TGTGCCAGCAGAGGGGAAAAACTGTTTTTT. V is TRBV28 and J is TRBJ1-4; no clear D gene. V shed 6 bases and J shed 8 bases, with 4 bases lying between them. CDR3 size: 10 residues. The germline CDR1 and CDR2 sequences are MDHEN and SYDVKM.

This clonotype showed up just a few times. V and J are TRBV7-9 and TRBJ2-1; D may be TRBD1 (6 bases). The ends were cut back, 5 bases at V and 3 bases at J, with 14 bases in the middle. This CDR3 has 15 residues. CDR1 is SEHNR and CDR2 is FQNEAQ in the germline V gene (reference sequence). The DNA for the CDR3 is TGTGCCAGCAGCCCCAGGGGCTCTCTCTACAATGAGCAGTTCTTC. It encodes CASSPRGSLYNEQFF. The full variable domain, with the rest looked up from reference TRBV7-9 and TRBJ2-1, is DTGVSQNPRHKITKRGQNVTFRCDPISEHNRLYWYRQTLGQGPEFLTYFQNEAQLEKSRLLSDRFSAERPKGSFSTLEIQRTEQGDSAMYLCASSPRGSLYNEQFFGPGTRLTVL.

This clonotype was recorded many times. V and J are TRBV7-9 and TRBJ2-1; TRBD2 agrees at 8 bases. Germline-derived CDR1 and CDR2 are SEHNR and FQNEAQ (reference sequence). The ends lost 8 bases at V and 2 bases at J; junction bases unmatched: 5. This CDR3 is built from 14 residues. The CDR3 reads CASGRGDAYNEQFF. Written as DNA, the CDR3 is TGTGCCAGCGGGCGGGGGGACGCCTACAATGAGCAGTTCTTC. Variable domain in full (rest from reference TRBV7-9 and TRBJ2-1): DTGVSQNPRHKITKRGQNVTFRCDPISEHNRLYWYRQTLGQGPEFLTYFQNEAQLEKSRLLSDRFSAERPKGSFSTLEIQRTEQGDSAMYLCASGRGDAYNEQFFGPGTRLTVL.

This clonotype was seen at least ten times. This chain links TRBV4-2 with TRBJ2-7; 10 bases are a match to TRBD2. This CDR3 contains 14 residues. V was clipped by 3 bases and J by 5 bases; unmatched bases: 4. CDR1 is LGHNA, CDR2 YNFKEQ, per germline. The CDR3 DNA follows: TGTGCCAGCAGCCACAGCGGGGGGGCCCACGAGCAGTACTTC. Amino acid sequence: CASSHSGGAHEQYF.

This clonotype was picked up a small number of times. This chain uses TRBV15 with TRBJ2-7; TRBD1 aligns across 9 bases. The germline V gene has CDR1 LNHNV and CDR2 YYDKDF (reference sequence). The CDR3 is 14 residues long. V lost 3 bases to trimming and J lost 6 bases; unmatched junction nucleotides: 6. The CDR3 nucleotides read TGTGCCACCAGCAGGGACAGGGGCGCGTCCGAGCAGTACTTC. It yields the protein CATSRDRGASEQYF.

Ten or more counts support this clonotype. CDR3 in DNA: TGTGCCAGCAGCTATACTAGCGGGAACCAAGAGACCCAGTACTTC. Amino acid sequence: CASSYTSGNQETQYF. The rearrangement links TRBV11-2 to TRBJ2-5; 10 nucleotides agree with TRBD2. Germline V gives CDR1 SGHAT, CDR2 FQNNGV. The CDR3 sequence is 15 residues long. Losses at the gene ends were 4 bases for V and 0 bases for J; bases not matched to a gene: 2. Variable domain in full (rest from reference TRBV11-2 and TRBJ2-5): EAGVAQSPRYKIIEKRQSVAFWCNPISGHATLYWYQQILGQGPKLLIQFQNNGVVDDSQLPKDRFSAERLKGVDSTLKIQPAKLEDSAVYLCASSYTSGNQETQYFGPGTRLLVL.

This clonotype has a count of ten or more. The rearrangement links TRBV5-1 to TRBJ2-1; D is possibly TRBD1 (6 bases). V lost 2 bases and J 7 bases, leaving 19 bases between the germline ends. CDR3 length: 16 residues. CDR1 and CDR2 (germline): SGHRS, YFSETQ. CDR3 nucleotides: TGCGCCAGCAGCTTTAGGACAGCAACGGACGGTAATGAGCAGTTCTTC. Amino acids: CASSFRTATDGNEQFF.

This clonotype appeared a few times. The V call is TRBV20-1, the J call TRBJ2-1; D gene uncertain. The germline CDR1 and CDR2 sequences are DFQATT and SNEGSKA (reference sequence). The CDR3 has 16 amino acids. V lost 1 base and J lost 4, with 17 bases in between. The CDR3 coding sequence is TGCAGTGCTAGAGCGGCCAGCTCCTTGAAATACAATGAGCAGTTCTTC. The encoded protein is CSARAASSLKYNEQFF.

This clonotype has just a few counts. V and J are TRBV24-1 and TRBJ1-5, with unresolved D. The germline gives CDR1 KGHDR, CDR2 SFDVKD. The V gene lost 6 bases and the J gene lost 2 bases, with 10 bases spanning the gap. The CDR3 is 14 amino acids. CDR3 coding DNA: TGTGCCACCAGTTCGGGTCTTGGCAATCAGCCCCAGCATTTT. It codes for CATSSGLGNQPQHF.

This clonotype has ten or more counts. This rearrangement joins TRBV7-9 to TRBJ2-1; TRBD2 matches 8 bases. Germline V gene data show CDR1 as SEHNR and CDR2 as FQNEAQ (reference sequence). The CDR3 runs 16 residues. V was clipped by 1 base and J by 5 bases; unmatched bases: 7. CDR3 loop: CASSLGSGMENNEQFF. The DNA for the CDR3 is TGTGCCAGCAGCTTAGGTAGCGGGATGGAAAACAATGAGCAGTTCTTC.

V usage is TRBV5-1 and J usage is TRBJ2-5; D possibly corresponds to TRBD1 (5 bases). Trimming stripped 3 bases from V and 0 bases from J, with 12 bases between. This CDR3 is built from 15 residues. CDR1 and CDR2 from the germline V gene are SGHRS and YFSETQ. The CDR3 coding sequence is TGCGCCAGCAGCTCAGGGCCCAGTGACCAAGAGACCCAGTACTTC. Residues: CASSSGPSDQETQYF.

This clonotype was found many times. The chain couples TRBV7-3 to TRBJ2-1, with a tentative D call TRBD2 (5 bases). The CDR3 length is 13 residues. Between the trimmed V and J ends, which lost 3 bases and 8 bases, there was a span of 11 bases. The germline V gene has CDR1 SGHTA and CDR2 FQGTGA. CDR3 protein: CASSFITSHEQFF. DNA of the CDR3: TGTGCCAGCAGCTTTATCACTAGTCATGAGCAGTTCTTC.

The chain employs TRBV5-4 and TRBJ1-2, with TRBD1 matching 7 bases. J lost 3 bases, V lost 0 bases, and 2 bases had no gene match. The CDR3 contains 14 residues. CDR1 is SGHNT, CDR2 YYREEE, per germline (reference sequence). The CDR3 spells CASSLARGDYGYTF. The CDR3 nucleotides read TGTGCCAGCAGCTTGGCCAGGGGGGACTATGGCTACACCTTC.

The chain has TRBV20-1 and TRBJ2-7, with a possible D match to TRBD2 (6 bases). The CDR3 length is 15 residues. The germline gives CDR1 DFQATT, CDR2 SNEGSKA (reference sequence). Trimming removed 4 bases from V and 3 bases from J, with 19 bases in between. The CDR3 spells CSATPGSGIVYEQYF. In DNA, the CDR3 is TGCAGTGCTACTCCGGGTAGCGGAATTGTCTACGAGCAGTACTTC.

The rearrangement links TRBV5-6 to TRBJ2-6; unclear D gene. There are 15 residues in the CDR3. CDR1 is SGHDT and CDR2 is YYEEEE in the germline V gene. V was clipped by 0 bases and J by 1 base, with 5 bases between them. The CDR3 nucleotides are TGTGCCAGCAGCTTGGGGGCTTCTGGGGCCAACGTCCTGACTTTC. It is translated as CASSLGASGANVLTF.